This T cell receptor (beta chain) was retrieved from a study of T cell repertoires in cytomegalovirus infection. At the level of the study: Researchers turned to recently identified HLA-C-restricted CMV epitopes as well as well-studied HLA-B-restricted ones. Through public TCR beta signatures, both CMV infection and matching HLA type were indicated.

Turning to this clonotype: Its cognate antigen is unknown.

Trimming shortened V by 2 bases and J by 0 bases, and 8 bases separated the two germline ends. Germline values: CDR1 MGHRA, CDR2 YSYEKL. This CDR3 region has 14 residues. Study-level findings and limits: Clonotype analysis showed dominance of the ex vivo response by HLA-C-restricted CMV-specific TCR beta clonotypes. Cumulated frequencies of public TCR beta families served to identify carriers of CMV plus the relevant HLA.

TCRdb re-analysed the reads in MiXCR, keeping a single row per CDR3 protein. Of 300,000 to 400,000 distinct CDR3 sequences in the sample, 29% were seen once. The receptor comes from a human donor in good health (CMV status not recorded). Some clones in this sample may be carry-over from other donors' samples. The V gene is TRBV4-1, the J gene TRBJ2-7; D remains ambiguous. The material was cultured PBMCs, obtained from culture after CMV antigen stimulation. The CDR3 protein is CASSQQETSYEQYF. Written as DNA, the CDR3 is TGCGCCAGCAGCCAACAGGAGACCTCCTACGAGCAGTACTTC.